A selection of T cell receptor beta chains follows, all from one sample in a study of cytomegalovirus exposure and HLA in healthy donors. The repertoire was sequenced with immunoSEQ multiplex PCR; TCRdb's copy has only in-frame clones and lacks some. In total, the table holds around 100,000 clones. Source material: PBMCs. These receptor sequences come from a man aged 25 to 40 in good health and CMV-seronegative. Both conserved end residues are part of each CDR3. The D gene is left open where the match is weak.

CDR3aa: CASRALAGGRDTQYF
CDR3nt: TGTGCCAGCAGGGCTCTAGCGGGGGGGCGGGATACGCAGTATTTT
j_gene: TRBJ2-3
d_gene: TRBD2
v_gene: TRBV7-6

CDR3aa: CASGGARDTQYF
CDR3nt: TGTGCCAGCGGGGGGGCTCGGGATACGCAGTATTTT
j_gene: TRBJ2-3
d_gene: .
v_gene: TRBV27

CDR3aa: CATRDSYATNEKLFF
CDR3nt: TGTGCCACCCGTGACAGTTATGCAACTAATGAAAAACTGTTTTTT
j_gene: TRBJ1-4
d_gene: .
v_gene: TRBV6-5

CDR3aa: CASSSGTPSYEQYF
CDR3nt: TGCGCCAGCAGCTCCGGGACACCTTCCTACGAGCAGTACTTC
j_gene: TRBJ2-7
d_gene: .
v_gene: TRBV5-1

CDR3aa: CASSATGLNTEAFF
CDR3nt: TGTGCCAGCAGTGCGACAGGGCTCAACACTGAAGCTTTCTTT
j_gene: TRBJ1-1
d_gene: TRBD1
v_gene: TRBV6-1

CDR3aa: CASRSSGVSSYEQYF
CDR3nt: TGTGCCAGCAGATCTAGCGGGGTGAGCTCCTACGAGCAGTACTTC
j_gene: TRBJ2-7
d_gene: TRBD2
v_gene: TRBV28

CDR3aa: CASSLGGISYNEQFF
CDR3nt: TGCGCCAGCAGCTTGGGGGGCATCTCCTACAATGAGCAGTTCTTC
j_gene: TRBJ2-1
d_gene: .
v_gene: TRBV5-1

CDR3aa: CASSPRQGDTGELFF
CDR3nt: TGTGCCAGCAGCCCCAGACAGGGGGACACCGGGGAGCTGTTTTTT
j_gene: TRBJ2-2
d_gene: TRBD1
v_gene: TRBV7-6

CDR3aa: CASSIRDRTRQLSNQPQHF
CDR3nt: TGTGCCAGTAGTATACGCGACCGGACCCGACAGTTAAGCAATCAGCCCCAGCATTTT
j_gene: TRBJ1-5
d_gene: .
v_gene: TRBV19

CDR3aa: CASSEERTLGGELFF
CDR3nt: TGTGCCAGCAGTGAAGAGCGGACCCTGGGAGGGGAGCTGTTTTTT
j_gene: TRBJ2-2
d_gene: .
v_gene: TRBV6-1

CDR3aa: CASSPRDRAREQYF
CDR3nt: TGCGCCAGCAGCCCCCGGGACAGGGCGCGCGAGCAGTACTTC
j_gene: TRBJ2-7
d_gene: TRBD1
v_gene: TRBV4-1

CDR3aa: CAWSSNSPLHF
CDR3nt: TGTGCCTGGTCCAGTAATTCACCCCTCCACTTT
j_gene: TRBJ1-6
d_gene: .
v_gene: TRBV30

CDR3aa: CASSLDLLFTSGGAKNIQYF
CDR3nt: TGCGCCAGCAGCTTGGATCTACTCTTTACTAGCGGGGGGGCCAAAAACATTCAGTACTTC
j_gene: TRBJ2-4
d_gene: TRBD2
v_gene: TRBV5-1

CDR3aa: CASSLVPSIQVEAFF
CDR3nt: TGTGCCAGCAGCTTAGTTCCCTCCATCCAGGTCGAAGCTTTCTTT
j_gene: TRBJ1-1
d_gene: .
v_gene: TRBV11-1

CDR3aa: CASSASSRDTEAFF
CDR3nt: TGTGCCAGCAGCGCGTCGAGTAGAGACACTGAAGCTTTCTTT
j_gene: TRBJ1-1
d_gene: .
v_gene: TRBV7-2

CDR3aa: CASSFRPRTGGDTDTQYF
CDR3nt: TGCGCCAGCAGCTTCCGGCCTAGGACAGGGGGAGACACAGATACGCAGTATTTT
j_gene: TRBJ2-3
d_gene: TRBD1
v_gene: TRBV5-1

CDR3aa: CASSPQPGGTGNTIYF
CDR3nt: TGTGCCAGCAGCCCTCAACCAGGGGGTACTGGAAACACCATATATTTT
j_gene: TRBJ1-3
d_gene: TRBD1
v_gene: TRBV9

CDR3aa: CASSQRNAGGQSLTDTQYF
CDR3nt: TGCGCCAGCAGCCAAAGGAATGCGGGGGGCCAAAGTTTAACAGATACGCAGTATTTT
j_gene: TRBJ2-3
d_gene: TRBD2
v_gene: TRBV4-3

CDR3aa: CASSLEGARNEQYF
CDR3nt: TGCGCCAGCAGCTTGGAGGGGGCTCGGAACGAGCAGTACTTC
j_gene: TRBJ2-7
d_gene: TRBD1
v_gene: TRBV5-1

CDR3aa: CASSLGLAGYNEQFF
CDR3nt: TGCGCCAGCAGCTTGGGCCTAGCGGGGTACAATGAGCAGTTCTTC
j_gene: TRBJ2-1
d_gene: TRBD2
v_gene: TRBV5-1

CDR3aa: CASSPRDRVSGANVLTF
CDR3nt: TGTGCCAGCAGCCCCCGGGACAGGGTATCTGGGGCCAACGTCCTGACTTTC
j_gene: TRBJ2-6
d_gene: TRBD1
v_gene: TRBV7-3

CDR3aa: CASSAPRGSYNEQFF
CDR3nt: TGTGCCAGCAGTGCACCCCGGGGCTCCTACAATGAGCAGTTCTTC
j_gene: TRBJ2-1
d_gene: .
v_gene: TRBV28

CDR3aa: CASSVEEGGRFGTDTQYF
CDR3nt: TGTGCCAGCAGCGTAGAGGAGGGGGGGCGATTCGGCACAGATACGCAGTATTTT
j_gene: TRBJ2-3
d_gene: .
v_gene: TRBV9

CDR3aa: CASRFERGADTGELFF
CDR3nt: TGTGCCAGCAGATTCGAGCGGGGGGCCGACACCGGGGAGCTGTTTTTT
j_gene: TRBJ2-2
d_gene: TRBD2
v_gene: TRBV28

CDR3aa: CASNGQGASGANVLTF
CDR3nt: TGCGCCAGCAACGGACAGGGGGCCTCTGGGGCCAACGTCCTGACTTTC
j_gene: TRBJ2-6
d_gene: TRBD1
v_gene: TRBV5-1

CDR3aa: CACKAGGRNNEQFF
CDR3nt: TGTGCCTGCAAAGCGGGGGGGCGTAACAATGAGCAGTTCTTC
j_gene: TRBJ2-1
d_gene: TRBD2
v_gene: TRBV6-5

CDR3aa: CASSVQTSGATYEQYF
CDR3nt: TGTGCCAGCAGCGTACAAACTAGCGGGGCGACCTACGAGCAGTACTTC
j_gene: TRBJ2-7
d_gene: TRBD2
v_gene: TRBV9

CDR3aa: CASSSGAGGPQETQYF
CDR3nt: TGTGCCAGCAGCTCGGGAGCGGGGGGACCACAAGAGACCCAGTACTTC
j_gene: TRBJ2-5
d_gene: TRBD2
v_gene: TRBV7-2

CDR3aa: CASSLVGVGGYTF
CDR3nt: TGTGCCAGCAGCTTAGTCGGAGTGGGTGGCTACACCTTC
j_gene: TRBJ1-2
d_gene: .
v_gene: TRBV7-2

CDR3aa: CATSRELGAGARNEQFF
CDR3nt: TGTGCCACCAGCAGAGAGTTGGGAGCGGGGGCTAGGAATGAGCAGTTCTTC
j_gene: TRBJ2-1
d_gene: TRBD2
v_gene: TRBV15

CDR3aa: CASSGIAGGPSSYEQYF
CDR3nt: TGTGCCAGCAGCGGTATAGCGGGGGGCCCTAGCTCCTACGAGCAGTACTTC
j_gene: TRBJ2-7
d_gene: TRBD2
v_gene: TRBV28

CDR3aa: CASSLPGGLYNEQFF
CDR3nt: TGTGCCAGCAGTCTGCCGGGGGGGCTCTACAATGAGCAGTTCTTC
j_gene: TRBJ2-1
d_gene: TRBD2
v_gene: TRBV27

CDR3aa: CASRRRDTFYKQYF
CDR3nt: TGTGCCAGCAGGCGCCGGGACACCTTCTACAAGCAGTACTTC
j_gene: TRBJ2-7
d_gene: .
v_gene: TRBV2

CDR3aa: CASSSPEQLYEQYF
CDR3nt: TGTGCCAGCAGCTCCCCGGAGCAGTTGTACGAGCAGTACTTC
j_gene: TRBJ2-7
d_gene: .
v_gene: TRBV13

CDR3aa: CASSQGDYEQYF
CDR3nt: TGCGCCAGCAGCCAAGGAGATTACGAGCAGTACTTC
j_gene: TRBJ2-7
d_gene: .
v_gene: TRBV5-1

CDR3aa: CASSLEEQGTSPLHF
CDR3nt: TGTGCCAGCAGCTTGGAGGAACAGGGTACTTCACCCCTCCACTTT
j_gene: TRBJ1-6
d_gene: .
v_gene: TRBV5-5

CDR3aa: CASSQIAGGEGETQYF
CDR3nt: TGTGCCAGCAGCCAAATAGCGGGGGGCGAAGGAGAGACCCAGTACTTC
j_gene: TRBJ2-5
d_gene: TRBD2
v_gene: TRBV5-6

CDR3aa: CASSWAGDGVVSYEQYF
CDR3nt: TGTGCCAGCAGCTGGGCCGGAGACGGGGTCGTATCCTACGAGCAGTACTTC
j_gene: TRBJ2-7
d_gene: .
v_gene: TRBV5-4

CDR3aa: CASSGATGTGSQPQHF
CDR3nt: TGTGCCAGCAGTGGGGCGACAGGGACGGGCAGTCAGCCCCAGCATTTT
j_gene: TRBJ1-5
d_gene: TRBD1
v_gene: TRBV6-1

CDR3aa: CASSSGDRGVSPLHF
CDR3nt: TGTGCCAGCAGCTCGGGGGACAGGGGTGTATCACCCCTCCACTTT
j_gene: TRBJ1-6
d_gene: TRBD1
v_gene: TRBV5-6

CDR3aa: CASSLAAGTEETQYF
CDR3nt: TGTGCCAGCAGCTTAGCGGCCGGGACAGAAGAGACCCAGTACTTC
j_gene: TRBJ2-5
d_gene: TRBD1
v_gene: TRBV7-2

CDR3aa: CASSFREAPRETQYF
CDR3nt: TGTGCCAGCAGCTTCAGGGAAGCCCCAAGGGAGACCCAGTACTTC
j_gene: TRBJ2-5
d_gene: .
v_gene: TRBV11-2

CDR3aa: CASSIGGSGANVLTF
CDR3nt: TGTGCCAGTAGTATCGGAGGGTCTGGGGCCAACGTCCTGACTTTC
j_gene: TRBJ2-6
d_gene: .
v_gene: TRBV19

CDR3aa: CASRSDTGELFF
CDR3nt: TGTGCCAGCAGGTCAGACACCGGGGAGCTGTTTTTT
j_gene: TRBJ2-2
d_gene: .
v_gene: TRBV2

CDR3aa: CASSLATTGGGGTEAFF
CDR3nt: TGTGCCAGCAGCTTGGCCACTACAGGGGGAGGGGGGACTGAAGCTTTCTTT
j_gene: TRBJ1-1
d_gene: TRBD1
v_gene: TRBV5-6

CDR3aa: CASSRQANTDTQYF
CDR3nt: TGTGCCAGCAGCCGACAGGCTAACACAGATACGCAGTATTTT
j_gene: TRBJ2-3
d_gene: .
v_gene: TRBV5-4